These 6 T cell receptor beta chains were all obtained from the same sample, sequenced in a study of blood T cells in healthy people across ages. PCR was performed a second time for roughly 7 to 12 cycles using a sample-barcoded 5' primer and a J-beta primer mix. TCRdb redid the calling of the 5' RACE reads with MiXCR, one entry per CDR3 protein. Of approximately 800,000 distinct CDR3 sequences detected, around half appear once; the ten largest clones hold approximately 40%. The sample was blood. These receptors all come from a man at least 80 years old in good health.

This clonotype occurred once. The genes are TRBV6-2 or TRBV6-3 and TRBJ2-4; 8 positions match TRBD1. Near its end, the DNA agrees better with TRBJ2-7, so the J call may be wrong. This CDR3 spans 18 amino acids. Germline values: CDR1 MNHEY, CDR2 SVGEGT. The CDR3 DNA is TGTGCCAGCAGTGATCCCGGTGGACAGGGTGACCGTGTGGACGAGCAGTACTTC. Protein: CASSDPGGQGDRVDEQYF.

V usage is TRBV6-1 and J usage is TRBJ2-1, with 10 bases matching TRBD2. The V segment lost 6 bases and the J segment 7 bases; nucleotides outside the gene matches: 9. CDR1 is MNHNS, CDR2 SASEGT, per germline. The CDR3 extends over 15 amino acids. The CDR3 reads CASRKPGLASNEQFF. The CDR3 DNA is TGTGCCAGCAGAAAACCGGGACTAGCGTCAAATGAGCAGTTCTTC.

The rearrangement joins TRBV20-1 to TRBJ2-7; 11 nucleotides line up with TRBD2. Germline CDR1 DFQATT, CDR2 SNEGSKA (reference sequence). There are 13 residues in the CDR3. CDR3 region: CTIAGGPSYEQYF. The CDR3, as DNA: TGCACCATAGCGGGAGGGCCCTCCTACGAGCAGTACTTC.

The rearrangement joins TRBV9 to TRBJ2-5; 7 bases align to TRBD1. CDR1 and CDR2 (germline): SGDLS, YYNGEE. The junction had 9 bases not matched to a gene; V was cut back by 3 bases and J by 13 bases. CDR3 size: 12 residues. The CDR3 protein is CASSAADRALYF. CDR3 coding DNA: TGTGCCAGCAGCGCAGCAGACAGGGCCCTGTACTTC.

CDR3 DNA: TGCAGCGTGGGACTCACCGGTGGGCCCTCGAGGCCCTACGAGCAGTACTTC. Protein product: CSVGLTGGPSRPYEQYF. The rearrangement joins TRBV29-1 to TRBJ2-7; the D gene is possibly TRBD2 (6 bases). The CDR3 runs 17 residues. Germline V lookup: CDR1 SQVTM, CDR2 ANQGSEA. With 6 bases removed from V and 2 bases from J, the gap between germline ends came to 26 bases.

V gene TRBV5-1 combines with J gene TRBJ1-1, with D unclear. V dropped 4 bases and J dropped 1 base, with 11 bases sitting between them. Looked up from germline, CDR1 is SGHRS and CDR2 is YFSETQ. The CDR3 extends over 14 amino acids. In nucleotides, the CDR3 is TGCGCCAGCAGCGTGAGGACGGGGAACACTGAAGCTTTCTTT. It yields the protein CASSVRTGNTEAFF.